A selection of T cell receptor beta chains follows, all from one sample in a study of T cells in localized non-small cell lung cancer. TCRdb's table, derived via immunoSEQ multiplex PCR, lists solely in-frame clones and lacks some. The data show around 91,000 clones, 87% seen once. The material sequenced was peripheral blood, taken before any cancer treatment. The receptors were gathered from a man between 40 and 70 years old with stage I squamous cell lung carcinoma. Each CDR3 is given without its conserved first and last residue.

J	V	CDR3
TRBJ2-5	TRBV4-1	ASSQAPSGGQETQY
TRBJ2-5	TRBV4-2	ASSQRGRETQY
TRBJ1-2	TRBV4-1	ASSQAFLETNTYGYT
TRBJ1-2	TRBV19	ASAEISYGYT
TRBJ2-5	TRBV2	ASSVGVAGGQETQY
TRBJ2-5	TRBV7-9	ASSVLMTDQETQY
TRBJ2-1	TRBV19	ASKSGGGGRPEQF
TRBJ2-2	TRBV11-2	ASSLGTWRGELF
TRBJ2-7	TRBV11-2	ASSLDGEQY
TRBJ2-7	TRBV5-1	ASSLDSTYEQY
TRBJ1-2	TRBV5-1	ASSSTVTYGYT
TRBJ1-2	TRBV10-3	AISEGTGGYGYT
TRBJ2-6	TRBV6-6	ASTAGRLSGANVLT
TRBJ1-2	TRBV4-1	ASSQDQGQAYGYT
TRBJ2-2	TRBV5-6	ASSLAGLLTGELF
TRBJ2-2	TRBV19	ASSIQVTAGELF
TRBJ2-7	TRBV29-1	SVRQDWEY
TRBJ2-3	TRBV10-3	AIKGTDTQY
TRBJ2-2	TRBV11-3	ASSPTGTKNTGELF
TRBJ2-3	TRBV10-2	ASRGLGATDTQY
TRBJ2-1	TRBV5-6	ASSYDRGGVTNEQF
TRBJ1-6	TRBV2	ASSETLRTALYSPLH
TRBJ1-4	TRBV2	ASKRQVNEKLF
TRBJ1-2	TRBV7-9	ASSLRGTAPRGGYT
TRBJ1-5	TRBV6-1	ASSEVGGWQPQH
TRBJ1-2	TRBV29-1	SAGTTWGRHGYT
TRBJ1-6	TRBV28	ASSSPGTQNSPLH
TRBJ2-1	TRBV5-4	ASSLGGASGNEQF
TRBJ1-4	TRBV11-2	ASSLQGQGHEKLF
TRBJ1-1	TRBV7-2	ASSARGATEAF
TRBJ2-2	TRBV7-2	ASSLARGGSAGELF
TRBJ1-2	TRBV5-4	ASSWGDRTLNYGYT
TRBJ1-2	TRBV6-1	ATQDPDRFYGYT
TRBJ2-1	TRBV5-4	ASSEGLAGGEDEQF
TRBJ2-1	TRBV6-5	ASSPLGGTYNEQF
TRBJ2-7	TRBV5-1	ASSTGGLGYEQY
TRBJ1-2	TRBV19	ASSINPGPNYGYT
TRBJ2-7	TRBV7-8	ASSLEGGRWGYEQY
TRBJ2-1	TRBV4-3	ASSRTHGGGSRGEQF
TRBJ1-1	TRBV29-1	SVEGRARRTEAF
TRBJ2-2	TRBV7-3	ASSLRGRVTTGELF
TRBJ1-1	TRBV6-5	ASSYQGQGSTEAF
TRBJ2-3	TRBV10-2	ASSDLQTTDTQY
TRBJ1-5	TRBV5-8	ASSLTGGGHMRQPQH
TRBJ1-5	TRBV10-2	AARQGNNQPQH
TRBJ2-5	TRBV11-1	ASSLGTEYQETQY
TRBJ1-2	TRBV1	TSSQLSRGRMAGDGYT
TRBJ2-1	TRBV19	ASTGSDRDRFGEQF
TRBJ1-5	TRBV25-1	ASSASRGNQPQH
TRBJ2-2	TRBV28	ASSLRTGGGTGELF
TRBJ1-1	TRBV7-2	ASSLGQMNTEAF
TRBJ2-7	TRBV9	ASSSNEGSSYEQY
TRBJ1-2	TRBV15	ATSPGQGADNRYGYT